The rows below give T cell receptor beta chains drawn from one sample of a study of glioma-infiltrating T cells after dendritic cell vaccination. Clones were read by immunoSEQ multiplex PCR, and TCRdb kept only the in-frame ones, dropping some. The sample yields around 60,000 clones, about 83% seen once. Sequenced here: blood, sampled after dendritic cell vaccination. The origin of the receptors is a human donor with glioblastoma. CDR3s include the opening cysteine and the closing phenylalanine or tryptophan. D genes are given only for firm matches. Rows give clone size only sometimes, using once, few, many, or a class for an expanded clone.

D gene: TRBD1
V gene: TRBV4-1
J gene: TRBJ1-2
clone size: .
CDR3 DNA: TGCGCCAGCAGCCCCATTGAGGGGACAGCCTATGGCTACACCTTC
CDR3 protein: CASSPIEGTAYGYTF

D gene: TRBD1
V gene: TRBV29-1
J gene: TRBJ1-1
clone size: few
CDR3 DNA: TGCAGCGTTGTCGGACAGGGGGGGACTGAAGCTTTCTTT
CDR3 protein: CSVVGQGGTEAFF

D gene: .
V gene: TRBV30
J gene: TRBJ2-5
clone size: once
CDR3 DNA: TGTGCCTGGAGTGTACTAGGGGGGACCCAGTACTTC
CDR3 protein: CAWSVLGGTQYF

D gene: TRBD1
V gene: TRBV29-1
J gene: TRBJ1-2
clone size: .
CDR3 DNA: TGCAGCGCATTAAGACAGGGGTACGGAGGCTACACCTTC
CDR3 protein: CSALRQGYGGYTF

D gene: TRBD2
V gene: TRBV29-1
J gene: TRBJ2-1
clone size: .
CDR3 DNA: TGCAGCTTTGCCGGGCAGGGCGGGGGGGCACTAAATGAGCAGTTCTTC
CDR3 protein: CSFAGQGGGALNEQFF

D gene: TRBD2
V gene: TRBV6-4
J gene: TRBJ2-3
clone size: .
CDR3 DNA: TGTGCCAGCAGGCGACTAGCGGGGGGCCCGACAGATACGCAGTATTTT
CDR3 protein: CASRRLAGGPTDTQYF

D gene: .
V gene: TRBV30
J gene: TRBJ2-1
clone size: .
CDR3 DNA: TGTGCCTGGAGTAGCGGCCCTAACAATGAGCAGTTCTTC
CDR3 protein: CAWSSGPNNEQFF

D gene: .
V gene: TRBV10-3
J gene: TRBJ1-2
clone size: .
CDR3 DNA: TGTGCCATCAGTGTGACAAGTGGCTACACCTTC
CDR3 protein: CAISVTSGYTF

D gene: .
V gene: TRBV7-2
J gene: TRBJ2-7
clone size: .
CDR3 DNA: TGTGCCAGCAGCTCCCCCCCCACCTACGAGCAGTACTTC
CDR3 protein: CASSSPPTYEQYF

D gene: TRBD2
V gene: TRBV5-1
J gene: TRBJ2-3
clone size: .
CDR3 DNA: TGCGCCACCCGGACTAGCGGGGGCCAGGATACGCAGTATTTT
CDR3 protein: CATRTSGGQDTQYF

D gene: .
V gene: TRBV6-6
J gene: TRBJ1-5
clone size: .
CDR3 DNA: TGTGCCAGCAGCCAAGGACTCAATCAGCCCCAGCATTTT
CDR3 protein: CASSQGLNQPQHF

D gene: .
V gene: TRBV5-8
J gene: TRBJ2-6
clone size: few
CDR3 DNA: TGTGCCAGCAGCCCTACTTTGGACACCTTCTCTGGGGCCAACGTCCTGACTTTC
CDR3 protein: CASSPTLDTFSGANVLTF

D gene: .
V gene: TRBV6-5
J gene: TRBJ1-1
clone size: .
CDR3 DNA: TGTGCCAGCAACCCAGTACGTGACACTGAAGCTTTCTTT
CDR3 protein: CASNPVRDTEAFF

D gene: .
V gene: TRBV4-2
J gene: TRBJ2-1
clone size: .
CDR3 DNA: TGTGCCAGCAGCGGCATTGGGCAGTTCTTC
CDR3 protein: CASSGIGQFF

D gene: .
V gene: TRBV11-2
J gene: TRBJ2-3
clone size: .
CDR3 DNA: TGTGCCAGCAGCTTAGTGGGCACTAGCACAGATACGCAGTATTTT
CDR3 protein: CASSLVGTSTDTQYF

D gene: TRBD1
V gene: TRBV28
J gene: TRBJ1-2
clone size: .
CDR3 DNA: TGTGCCAGCAGTTTCGGGCAGGGGGCGGTCGGCTACACCTTC
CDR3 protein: CASSFGQGAVGYTF

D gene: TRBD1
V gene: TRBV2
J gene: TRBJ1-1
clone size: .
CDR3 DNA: TGTGCCAGCAGTGACTTCCCGGGACAGCATTTTGAAGCTTTCTTT
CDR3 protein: CASSDFPGQHFEAFF

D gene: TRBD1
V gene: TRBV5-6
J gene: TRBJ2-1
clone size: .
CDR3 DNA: TGTGCCAGCAGCTTCCCCCCGGGACAGCACAATGAGCAGTTCTTC
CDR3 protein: CASSFPPGQHNEQFF

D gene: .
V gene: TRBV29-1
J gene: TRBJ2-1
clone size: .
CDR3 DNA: TGCAGCGTCCGCAAAACAATGGTTAATGAGCAGTTCTTC
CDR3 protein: CSVRKTMVNEQFF

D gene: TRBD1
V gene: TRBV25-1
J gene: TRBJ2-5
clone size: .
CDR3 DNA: TGTGCCAGCAGTGAAACCGGGACAGGGAAAGAGACCCAGTACTTC
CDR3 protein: CASSETGTGKETQYF

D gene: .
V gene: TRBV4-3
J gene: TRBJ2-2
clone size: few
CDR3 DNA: TGCGCCAGCAGCCAAGATCAAAGAGGGACCGGGGAGCTGTTTTTT
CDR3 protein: CASSQDQRGTGELFF

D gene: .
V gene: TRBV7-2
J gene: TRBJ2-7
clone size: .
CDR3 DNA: TGTGCCAGCAGCCCGGATGGGGGCGAATCCTACGAGCAGTACTTC
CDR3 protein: CASSPDGGESYEQYF

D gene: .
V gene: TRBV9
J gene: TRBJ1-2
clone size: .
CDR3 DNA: TGTGCCAGCAGCGTACATTTCTACACCTTC
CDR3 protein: CASSVHFYTF

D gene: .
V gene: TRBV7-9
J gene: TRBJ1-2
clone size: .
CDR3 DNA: TGTGCCAGCAGCTTAGGGACAGTCCATCGTGGCTACACCTTC
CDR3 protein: CASSLGTVHRGYTF

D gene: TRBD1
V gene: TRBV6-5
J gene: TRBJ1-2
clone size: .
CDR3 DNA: TGTGCCAGCGGGACAGGGGGCGTCTATGGCTACACCTTC
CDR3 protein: CASGTGGVYGYTF

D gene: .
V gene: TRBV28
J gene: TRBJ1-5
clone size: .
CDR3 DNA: TGTGCCAGCATGGGCGTCAGGACAAACAATCAGCCCCAGCATTTT
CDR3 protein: CASMGVRTNNQPQHF

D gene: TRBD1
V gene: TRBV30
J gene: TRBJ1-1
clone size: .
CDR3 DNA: TGTGCCTGGAGTTCCCTTCCGGGACAGCGAAATCCTGAAGCTTTCTTT
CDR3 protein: CAWSSLPGQRNPEAFF

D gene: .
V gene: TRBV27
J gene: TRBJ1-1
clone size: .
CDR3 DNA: TGTGCCAGCAAGTATGGAGTTCTCGCTGAAGCTTTCTTT
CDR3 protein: CASKYGVLAEAFF

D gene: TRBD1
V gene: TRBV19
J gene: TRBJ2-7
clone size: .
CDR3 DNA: TGTGCCAGTAGTAGCGACCAGACAGGGGGCGAGCAGTACTTC
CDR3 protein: CASSSDQTGGEQYF

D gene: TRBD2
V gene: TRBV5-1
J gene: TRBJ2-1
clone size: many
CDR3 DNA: TGCGCCAGCAGCTTGGTCGCGGGGGGGCTGGGTGAGCAGTTCTTC
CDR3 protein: CASSLVAGGLGEQFF

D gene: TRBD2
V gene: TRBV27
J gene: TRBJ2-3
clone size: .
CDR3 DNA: TGTGCCAGCAGTTTGACGGGGGGAATGACAGATACGCAGTATTTT
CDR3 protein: CASSLTGGMTDTQYF

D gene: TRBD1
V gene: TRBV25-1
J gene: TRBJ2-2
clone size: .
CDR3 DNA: TGTGCCAGTAGCAGGACAGGCAACACCGGGGAGCTGTTTTTT
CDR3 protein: CASSRTGNTGELFF

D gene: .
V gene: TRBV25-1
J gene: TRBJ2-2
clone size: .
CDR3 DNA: TGTGCCAGCAGTGCCCAGGGTACCCCCGGGGAGCTGTTTTTT
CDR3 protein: CASSAQGTPGELFF

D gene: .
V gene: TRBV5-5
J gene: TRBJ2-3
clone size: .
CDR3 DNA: TGTGCCAGCAGCTTGTCGGACAGAAGTCCAGATACGCAGTATTTT
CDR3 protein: CASSLSDRSPDTQYF

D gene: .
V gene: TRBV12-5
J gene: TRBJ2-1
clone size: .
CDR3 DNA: TGTGCTAGTGGTTTAGGGGGTTACAATGAGCAGTTCTTC
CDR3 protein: CASGLGGYNEQFF

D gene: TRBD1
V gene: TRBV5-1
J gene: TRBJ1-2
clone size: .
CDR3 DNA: TGCGCCAGCAGCTCCTCGGGACAGCCAAACTATGGCTACACCTTC
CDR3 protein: CASSSSGQPNYGYTF

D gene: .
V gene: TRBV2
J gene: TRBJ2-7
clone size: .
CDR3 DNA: TGTGCCAGCAGACGAGACTTATCGGGGTCCTACGAGCAGTACTTC
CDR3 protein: CASRRDLSGSYEQYF

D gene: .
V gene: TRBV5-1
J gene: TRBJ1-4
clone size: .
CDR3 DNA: TGCGCCAGCAGCTTGGGAACAGGGAATACTAATGAAAAACTGTTTTTT
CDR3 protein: CASSLGTGNTNEKLFF

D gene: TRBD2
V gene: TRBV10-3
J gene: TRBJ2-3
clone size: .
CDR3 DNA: TGTGCCATCAAGGGAAGCGGGGACACAGATACGCAGTATTTT
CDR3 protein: CAIKGSGDTDTQYF

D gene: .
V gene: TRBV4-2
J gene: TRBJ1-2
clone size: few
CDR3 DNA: TGTGCCAGCAGCCAAGATATCATACAGGCCCCTATTTTACTTAACTATGGCTACACCTTC
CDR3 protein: CASSQDIIQAPILLNYGYTF

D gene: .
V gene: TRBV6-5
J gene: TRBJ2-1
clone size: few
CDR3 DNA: TGTGCCAGCAGGGCTCTTGGGGCTTACAATGAGCAGTTCTTC
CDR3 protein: CASRALGAYNEQFF

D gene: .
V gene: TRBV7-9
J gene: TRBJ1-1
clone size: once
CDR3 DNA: TGTGCCAGCAGCGCCCCTGACAGGAACACTGAAGCTTTCTTT
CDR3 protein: CASSAPDRNTEAFF

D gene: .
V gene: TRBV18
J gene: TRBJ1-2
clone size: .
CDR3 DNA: TGTGCCAGCTCACCACGTCGGGGGGTCGCTAACTATGGCTACACCTTC
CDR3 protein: CASSPRRGVANYGYTF

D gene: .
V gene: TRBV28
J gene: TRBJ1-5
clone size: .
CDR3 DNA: TGTGCCATCAGGGGCGGCAATCAGCCCCAGCATTTT
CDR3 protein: CAIRGGNQPQHF

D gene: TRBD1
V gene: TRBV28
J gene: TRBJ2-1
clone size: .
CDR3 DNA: TGTGCCAGCACAACTTATATGGACAGGGGATACAATGAGCAGTTCTTC
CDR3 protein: CASTTYMDRGYNEQFF

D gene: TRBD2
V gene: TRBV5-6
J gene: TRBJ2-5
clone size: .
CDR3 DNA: TGTGCCAGCAGCTTTGGCGGGGGGCCGAAGACCCAGTACTTC
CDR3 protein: CASSFGGGPKTQYF

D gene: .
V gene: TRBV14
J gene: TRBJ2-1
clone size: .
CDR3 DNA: TGTGCCAGCAGCCAAGATTGGACTCGAGACAATGAGCAGTTCTTC
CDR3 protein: CASSQDWTRDNEQFF

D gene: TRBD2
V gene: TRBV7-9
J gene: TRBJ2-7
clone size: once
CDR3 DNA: TGTGCCAGCAGCGGGCTAGCGGGGGGCCATTACTCCTACGAGCAGTACTTC
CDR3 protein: CASSGLAGGHYSYEQYF

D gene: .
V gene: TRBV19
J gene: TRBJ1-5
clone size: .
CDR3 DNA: TGTGCCAGTAGTATACGGGCAGGGCGCTATAGCAATCAGCCCCAGCATTTT
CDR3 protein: CASSIRAGRYSNQPQHF

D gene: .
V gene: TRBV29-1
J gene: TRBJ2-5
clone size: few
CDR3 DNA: TGCAGCTCGGGCGGAGGGCAGGAGACCCAGTACTTC
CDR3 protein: CSSGGGQETQYF

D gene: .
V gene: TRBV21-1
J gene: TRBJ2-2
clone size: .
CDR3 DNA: TGTGCCAGCAGCACCCGACAGGGGGCTAACACCGGGGAGCTGTTTTTT
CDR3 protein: CASSTRQGANTGELFF

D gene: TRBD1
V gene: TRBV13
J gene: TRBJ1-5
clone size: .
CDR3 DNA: TGTGCCAGCAGCTTATCCGGACAGGGCTCAGATCAGCCCCAGCATTTT
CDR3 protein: CASSLSGQGSDQPQHF

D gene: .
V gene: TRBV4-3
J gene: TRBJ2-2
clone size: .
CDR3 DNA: TGCGCCAGCAGCCGTAATCAGGTCGCTGCCGGGGAGCTGTTTTTT
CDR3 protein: CASSRNQVAAGELFF

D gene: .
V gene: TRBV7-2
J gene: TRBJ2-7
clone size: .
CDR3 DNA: TGTGCCAGCAGCTTAGATGGGGGGTACAACTACGAGCAGTACTTC
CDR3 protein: CASSLDGGYNYEQYF

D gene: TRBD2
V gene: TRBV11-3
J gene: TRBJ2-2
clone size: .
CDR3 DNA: TGTGCCAGCAGCTTCTGGGGGGGCGGGGAGCTGTTTTTT
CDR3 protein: CASSFWGGGELFF